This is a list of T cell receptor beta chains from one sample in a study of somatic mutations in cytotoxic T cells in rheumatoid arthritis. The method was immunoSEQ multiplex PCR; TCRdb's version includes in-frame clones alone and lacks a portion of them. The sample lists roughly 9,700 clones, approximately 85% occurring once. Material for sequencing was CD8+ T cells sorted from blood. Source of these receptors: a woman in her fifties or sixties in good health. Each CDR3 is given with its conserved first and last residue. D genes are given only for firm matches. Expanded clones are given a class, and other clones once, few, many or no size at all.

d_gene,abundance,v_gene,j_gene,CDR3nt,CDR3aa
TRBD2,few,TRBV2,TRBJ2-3,TGTGCCAGCAGCACCACCCTAGCGGGGGAGGGAGATACGCAGTATTTT,CASSTTLAGEGDTQYF
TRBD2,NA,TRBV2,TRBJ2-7,TGTGCCAGCAGTGGCTTCGGACTAGCGGGAGGTAACCTTGATGAGCAGTACTTC,CASSGFGLAGGNLDEQYF
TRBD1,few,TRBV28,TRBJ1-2,TGTGCCAGCAGTTCCAGGGGGCTCTATGGCTACACCTTC,CASSSRGLYGYTF
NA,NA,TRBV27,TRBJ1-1,TGTGCCAGCAGCGACAGGCAATTGAACACTGAAGCTTTCTTT,CASSDRQLNTEAFF
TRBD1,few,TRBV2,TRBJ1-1,TGTGCCAGCAGGGAGACAGGGTCTGAAGCTTTCTTT,CASRETGSEAFF
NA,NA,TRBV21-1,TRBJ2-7,TGTGCCAGCATACCTCGGGGACAGGCGAGCTCCTACGAGCAGTACTTC,CASIPRGQASSYEQYF
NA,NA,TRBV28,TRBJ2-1,TGTGCCAGCACCCTTGGATTGCGGAAAGCTGAGCAGTTCTTC,CASTLGLRKAEQFF
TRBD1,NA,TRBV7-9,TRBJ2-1,TGTGCCACTTGGACAGGGTCCGACAATGAGCAGTTCTTC,CATWTGSDNEQFF
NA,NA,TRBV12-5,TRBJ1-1,TGTGCTAGTGGTTTGGTAGAGGGCACTGAAGCTTTCTTT,CASGLVEGTEAFF
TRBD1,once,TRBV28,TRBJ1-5,TGTGCCCTAGGGACAGGCAATCAGCCCCAGCATTTT,CALGTGNQPQHF
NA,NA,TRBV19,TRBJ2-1,TGTGCCAGTAGTATAGGTCGGGAGCAGTTCTTC,CASSIGREQFF
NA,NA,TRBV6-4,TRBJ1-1,TGTGCCAGCAGCATGTCACAGAACACTGAAGCTTTCTTT,CASSMSQNTEAFF
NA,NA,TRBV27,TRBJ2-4,TGTGCCAGCGGAGACGGTCTAGCCAAAAACATTCAGTACTTC,CASGDGLAKNIQYF